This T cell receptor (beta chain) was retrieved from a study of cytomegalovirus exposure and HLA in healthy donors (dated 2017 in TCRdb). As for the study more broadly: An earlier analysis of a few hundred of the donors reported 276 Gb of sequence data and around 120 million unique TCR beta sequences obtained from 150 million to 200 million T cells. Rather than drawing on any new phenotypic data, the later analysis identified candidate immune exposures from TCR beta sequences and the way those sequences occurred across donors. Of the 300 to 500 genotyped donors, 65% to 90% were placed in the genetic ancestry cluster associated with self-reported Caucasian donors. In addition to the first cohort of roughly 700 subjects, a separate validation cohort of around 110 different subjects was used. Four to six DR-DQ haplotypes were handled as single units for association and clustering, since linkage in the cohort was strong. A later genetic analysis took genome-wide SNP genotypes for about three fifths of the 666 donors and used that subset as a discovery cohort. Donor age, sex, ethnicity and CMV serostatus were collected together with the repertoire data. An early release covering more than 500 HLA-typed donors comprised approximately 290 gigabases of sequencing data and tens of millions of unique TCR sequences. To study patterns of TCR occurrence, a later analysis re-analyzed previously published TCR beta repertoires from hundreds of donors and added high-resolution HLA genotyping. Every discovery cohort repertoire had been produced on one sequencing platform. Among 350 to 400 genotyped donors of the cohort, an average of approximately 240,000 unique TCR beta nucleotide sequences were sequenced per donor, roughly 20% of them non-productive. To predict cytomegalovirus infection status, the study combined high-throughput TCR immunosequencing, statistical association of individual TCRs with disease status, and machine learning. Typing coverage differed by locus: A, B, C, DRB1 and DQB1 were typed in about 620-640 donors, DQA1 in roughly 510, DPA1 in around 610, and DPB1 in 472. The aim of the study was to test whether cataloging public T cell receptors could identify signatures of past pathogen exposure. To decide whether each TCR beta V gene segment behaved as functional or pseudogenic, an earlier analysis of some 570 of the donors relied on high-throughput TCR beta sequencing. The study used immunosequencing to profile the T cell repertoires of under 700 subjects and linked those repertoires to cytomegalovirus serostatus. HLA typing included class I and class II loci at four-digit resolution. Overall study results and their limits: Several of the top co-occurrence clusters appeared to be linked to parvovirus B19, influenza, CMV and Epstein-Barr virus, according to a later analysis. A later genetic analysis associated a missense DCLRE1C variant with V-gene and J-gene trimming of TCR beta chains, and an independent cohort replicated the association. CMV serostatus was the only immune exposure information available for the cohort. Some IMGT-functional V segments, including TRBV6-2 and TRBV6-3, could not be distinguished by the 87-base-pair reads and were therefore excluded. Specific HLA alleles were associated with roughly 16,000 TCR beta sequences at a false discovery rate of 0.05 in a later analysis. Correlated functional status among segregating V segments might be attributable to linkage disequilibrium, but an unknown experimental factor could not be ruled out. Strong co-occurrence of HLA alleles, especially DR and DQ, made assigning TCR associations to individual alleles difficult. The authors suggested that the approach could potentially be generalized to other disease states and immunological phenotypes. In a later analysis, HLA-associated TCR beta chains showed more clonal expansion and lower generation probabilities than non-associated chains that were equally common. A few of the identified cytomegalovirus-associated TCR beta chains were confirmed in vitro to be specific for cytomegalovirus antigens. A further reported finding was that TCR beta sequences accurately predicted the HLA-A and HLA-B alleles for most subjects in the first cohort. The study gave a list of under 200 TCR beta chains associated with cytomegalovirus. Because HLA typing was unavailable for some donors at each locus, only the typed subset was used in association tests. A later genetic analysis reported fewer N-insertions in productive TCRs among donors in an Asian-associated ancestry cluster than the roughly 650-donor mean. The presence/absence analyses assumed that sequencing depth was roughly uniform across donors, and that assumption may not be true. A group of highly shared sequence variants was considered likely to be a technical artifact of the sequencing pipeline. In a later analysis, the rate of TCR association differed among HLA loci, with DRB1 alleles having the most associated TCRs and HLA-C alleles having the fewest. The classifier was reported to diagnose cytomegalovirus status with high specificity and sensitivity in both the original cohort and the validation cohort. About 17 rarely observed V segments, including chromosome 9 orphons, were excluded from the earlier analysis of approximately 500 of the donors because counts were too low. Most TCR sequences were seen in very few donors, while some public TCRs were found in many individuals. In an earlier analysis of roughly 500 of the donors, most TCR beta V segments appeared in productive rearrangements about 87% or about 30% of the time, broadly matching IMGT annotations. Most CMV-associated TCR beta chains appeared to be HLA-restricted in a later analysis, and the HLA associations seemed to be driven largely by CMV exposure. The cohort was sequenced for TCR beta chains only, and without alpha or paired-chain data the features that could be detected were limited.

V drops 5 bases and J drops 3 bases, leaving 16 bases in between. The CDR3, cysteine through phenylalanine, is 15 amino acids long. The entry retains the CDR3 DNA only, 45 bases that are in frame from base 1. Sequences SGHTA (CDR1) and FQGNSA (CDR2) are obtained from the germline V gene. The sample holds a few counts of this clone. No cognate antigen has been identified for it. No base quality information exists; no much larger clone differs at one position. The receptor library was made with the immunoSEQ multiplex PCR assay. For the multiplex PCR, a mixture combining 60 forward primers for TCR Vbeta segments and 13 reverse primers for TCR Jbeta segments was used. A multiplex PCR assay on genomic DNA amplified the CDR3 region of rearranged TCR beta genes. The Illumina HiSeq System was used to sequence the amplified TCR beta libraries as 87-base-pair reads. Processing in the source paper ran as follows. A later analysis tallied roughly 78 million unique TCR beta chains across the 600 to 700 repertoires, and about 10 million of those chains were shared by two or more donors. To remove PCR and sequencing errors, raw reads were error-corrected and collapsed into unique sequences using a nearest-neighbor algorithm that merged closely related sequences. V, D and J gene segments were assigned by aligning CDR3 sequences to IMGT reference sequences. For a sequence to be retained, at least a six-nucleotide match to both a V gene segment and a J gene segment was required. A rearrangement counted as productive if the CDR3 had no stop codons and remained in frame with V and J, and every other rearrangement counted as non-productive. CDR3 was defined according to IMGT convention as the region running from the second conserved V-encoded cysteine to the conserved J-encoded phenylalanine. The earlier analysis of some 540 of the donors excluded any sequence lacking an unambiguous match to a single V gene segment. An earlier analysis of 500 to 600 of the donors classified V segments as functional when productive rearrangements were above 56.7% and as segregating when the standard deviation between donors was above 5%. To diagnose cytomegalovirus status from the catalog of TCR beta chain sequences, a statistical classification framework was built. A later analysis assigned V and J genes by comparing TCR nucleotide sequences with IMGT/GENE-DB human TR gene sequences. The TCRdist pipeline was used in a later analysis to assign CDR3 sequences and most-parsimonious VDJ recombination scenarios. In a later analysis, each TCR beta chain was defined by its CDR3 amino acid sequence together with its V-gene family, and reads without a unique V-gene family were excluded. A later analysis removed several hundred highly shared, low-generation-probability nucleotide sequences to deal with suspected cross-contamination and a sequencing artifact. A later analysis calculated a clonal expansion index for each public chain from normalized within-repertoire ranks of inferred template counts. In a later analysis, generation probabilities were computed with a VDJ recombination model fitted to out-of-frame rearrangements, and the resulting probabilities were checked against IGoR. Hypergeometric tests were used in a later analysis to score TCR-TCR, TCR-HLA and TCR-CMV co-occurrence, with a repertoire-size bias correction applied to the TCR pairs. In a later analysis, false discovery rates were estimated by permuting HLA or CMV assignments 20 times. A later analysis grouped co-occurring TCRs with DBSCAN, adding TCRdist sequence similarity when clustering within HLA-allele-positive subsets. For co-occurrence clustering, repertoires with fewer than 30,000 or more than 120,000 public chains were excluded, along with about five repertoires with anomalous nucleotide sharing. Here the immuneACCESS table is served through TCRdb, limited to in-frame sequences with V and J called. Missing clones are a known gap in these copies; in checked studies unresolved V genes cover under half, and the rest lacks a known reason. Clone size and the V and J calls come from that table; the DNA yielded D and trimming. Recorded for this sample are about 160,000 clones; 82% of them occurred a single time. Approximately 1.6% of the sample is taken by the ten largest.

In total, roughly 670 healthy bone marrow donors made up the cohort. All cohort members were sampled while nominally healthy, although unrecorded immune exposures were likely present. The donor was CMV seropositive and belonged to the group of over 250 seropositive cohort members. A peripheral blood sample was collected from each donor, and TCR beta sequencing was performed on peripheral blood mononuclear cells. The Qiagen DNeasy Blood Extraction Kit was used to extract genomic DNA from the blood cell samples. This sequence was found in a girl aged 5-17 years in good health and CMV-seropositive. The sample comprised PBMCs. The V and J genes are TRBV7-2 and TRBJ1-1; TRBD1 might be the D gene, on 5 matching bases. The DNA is TGTGCCAGCAGCGATCAGACAGTCGACTACACTGAAGCTTTCTTT. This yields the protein CASSDQTVDYTEAFF.